This TCR beta chain originates from a study of cytomegalovirus exposure and HLA in healthy donors (dated by TCRdb to about 2017). Turning to the overall study: An earlier analysis of some 600 of the donors reported 276 Gb of sequence data and 117 million unique TCR beta sequences obtained from around 170 million T cells. About 330 gigabases of sequencing data and around 85 million unique TCR sequences made up an early release that covered fewer than 650 HLA-typed donors. Among the roughly 390 genotyped donors, approximately 77% belonged to the genetic ancestry cluster associated with self-reported Caucasian donors. The study aimed to test whether signatures of past pathogen exposure could be identified by cataloging public T cell receptors. Using immunosequencing, the study profiled T cell repertoires from 640 or so subjects and related those repertoires to cytomegalovirus serostatus. Along with the 666-subject first cohort, a separate validation cohort of more than 90 different subjects was used. High-throughput TCR immunosequencing, statistical association of individual TCRs with disease status, and machine learning were combined to predict cytomegalovirus infection status. To study patterns of TCR occurrence, a later analysis re-analyzed previously published TCR beta repertoires from hundreds of donors and added high-resolution HLA genotyping. Rather than using new phenotypic data, the later analysis identified candidate immune exposures from TCR beta sequences and from how often those sequences occurred across donors. An earlier analysis of 587 of the donors used high-throughput TCR beta sequencing to judge whether each TCR beta V gene segment behaved as functional or pseudogenic. Alongside the repertoire data, information on donor age, sex, ethnicity and CMV serostatus was compiled. Genome-wide SNP genotypes for about 65% of the 666 donors were used in a later genetic analysis, which treated that subset as a discovery cohort. All discovery cohort repertoires had been generated using a single sequencing platform. HLA typing included class I and class II loci at four-digit resolution. Typing coverage varied by locus: roughly 629-640 donors for A, B, C, DRB1 and DQB1; more than 500 for DQA1; 600 to 610 for DPA1; under 490 for DPB1. About five DR-DQ haplotypes were treated as single units for association and clustering because of strong linkage in the cohort. Across about 380 genotyped donors of the cohort, an average of about 240,000 unique TCR beta nucleotide sequences per donor were sequenced, and roughly 17% of those sequences were non-productive.

About this clone itself: This clone's antigen is unknown. Base qualities are missing; no much larger clone stands one base away.

The cohort was made up of approximately 670 healthy bone marrow donors. Cohort members were all nominally healthy when sampled, although unrecorded immune exposures were likely present. The donor tested CMV seronegative, placing the donor among the approximately 400 seronegative members of the cohort. Each donor provided a peripheral blood sample, and peripheral blood mononuclear cells were used for TCR beta sequencing. Genomic DNA extraction from the blood cell samples was performed with the Qiagen DNeasy Blood Extraction Kit. The study at large found these results: According to the authors, the approach could potentially be generalized to other disease states and immunological phenotypes. According to a later analysis, TCR association rates differed among HLA loci, with DRB1 alleles showing the most associated TCRs and HLA-C alleles showing the fewest. Linkage disequilibrium might explain the correlated functional status among segregating V segments, but an unknown experimental factor could not be excluded. In vitro tests confirmed that three of the cytomegalovirus-associated TCR beta chains recognize cytomegalovirus antigens. A further reported finding was that TCR beta sequences accurately predicted the HLA-A and HLA-B alleles for most subjects in the first cohort. Broadly in line with IMGT annotations, most TCR beta V segments showed up in productive rearrangements about 87% or about 30% of the time in an earlier analysis of 587 of the donors. The classifier was reported to diagnose cytomegalovirus status with high specificity and sensitivity in both the original and validation cohorts. In a later genetic analysis, fewer N-insertions in productive TCRs were reported among donors in an Asian-associated ancestry cluster than the roughly 640-donor mean. This cohort had only TCR beta chains sequenced, and the lack of alpha or paired-chain data limited which features could be detected. Because counts were too low, roughly 16 rarely observed V segments, including chromosome 9 orphons, were left out of the earlier analysis of some 600 of the donors. Compared with equally common non-associated chains, HLA-associated TCR beta chains in a later analysis were more clonally expanded and had lower generation probabilities. Presence/absence analyses assumed roughly uniform sequencing depth across donors, an assumption that may not hold. Because HLA typing was missing for some donors at each locus, association tests included only the typed subset. In the study, about 150 TCR beta chains were listed as associated with cytomegalovirus. While some public TCRs were present in many individuals, most TCR sequences turned up only very rarely across donors. Most CMV-associated TCR beta chains appeared to be HLA-restricted in a later analysis, and the HLA associations seemed to be driven largely by CMV exposure. Assigning TCR associations to individual alleles was difficult when HLA alleles, especially DR and DQ, strongly co-occurred. A later genetic analysis associated a missense DCLRE1C variant with V-gene and J-gene trimming of TCR beta chains, and an independent cohort replicated the association. A later analysis reported that several top co-occurrence clusters appeared linked to parvovirus B19, influenza, CMV and Epstein-Barr virus. A later analysis associated 15,000 or so TCR beta sequences with specific HLA alleles at a false discovery rate of 0.05. A group of highly shared sequence variants was considered likely to be a technical artifact of the sequencing pipeline. CMV serostatus was the only immune exposure information available for the cohort.

Library method: the immunoSEQ multiplex PCR assay. For the multiplex PCR, a mixture combining 60 forward primers for TCR Vbeta segments and 13 reverse primers for TCR Jbeta segments was used. The CDR3 region of rearranged TCR beta genes was amplified from genomic DNA by a multiplex PCR assay. Amplified TCR beta libraries were sequenced as 87-base-pair reads on the Illumina HiSeq System. On the authors' methods: Across the 600 to 700 repertoires, a later analysis counted tens of millions of unique TCR beta chains, some 11 million of which were shared by at least two donors. To remove PCR and sequencing errors, raw reads were error-corrected and collapsed into unique sequences using a nearest-neighbor algorithm that merged closely related sequences. Alignment of CDR3 sequences to IMGT reference sequences was used to assign V, D and J gene segments. For a sequence to be retained, a match of at least six nucleotides was required to both a V gene segment and a J gene segment. A rearrangement was called productive if the CDR3 had no stop codons and remained in frame with V and J, and every other rearrangement was called non-productive. Following IMGT convention, CDR3 was defined as the stretch from the second conserved V-encoded cysteine up to the conserved J-encoded phenylalanine. Sequences without an unambiguous match to a single V gene segment were excluded from the earlier analysis of over 500 of the donors. In an earlier analysis of 587 of the donors, a V segment was called functional when productive rearrangements were above 56.7%, and segregating when the standard deviation between donors exceeded 5%. To diagnose cytomegalovirus status from the catalog of TCR beta chain sequences, a statistical classification framework was built. In a later analysis, TCR nucleotide sequences were compared against IMGT/GENE-DB human TR gene sequences so that V and J genes could be assigned. Using the TCRdist pipeline, a later analysis assigned CDR3 sequences along with most-parsimonious VDJ recombination scenarios. In a later analysis, each TCR beta chain was defined by its CDR3 amino acid sequence together with its V-gene family, and reads lacking a unique V-gene family were excluded. A later analysis removed over 500 highly shared, low-generation-probability nucleotide sequences to deal with suspected cross-contamination and a sequencing artifact. In a later analysis, a clonal expansion index for each public chain was calculated from normalized within-repertoire ranks of inferred template counts. In a later analysis, generation probabilities were computed using a VDJ recombination model fitted to out-of-frame rearrangements, and the results were checked against IGoR. Hypergeometric tests were used in a later analysis to score TCR-TCR, TCR-HLA and TCR-CMV co-occurrence, with a repertoire-size bias correction applied to the TCR pairs. In a later analysis, false discovery rates were estimated by permuting HLA or CMV assignments 20 times. In a later analysis, co-occurring TCRs were grouped using DBSCAN, and TCRdist sequence similarity was added for clustering within HLA-allele-positive subsets. Repertoires with fewer than 30,000 or more than 120,000 public chains were left out of co-occurrence clustering, as were five repertoires with anomalous nucleotide sharing. The clones in this table, taken by TCRdb from immuneACCESS, are in-frame only. Not every clone is retained; where verified, under half of the shortfall comes from an unresolved V gene, and the cause of the rest is unknown. The V and J calls and the clone size are those of that table, but D and trimming were determined from the DNA. The table for this sample lists under 200,000 clones; around 78% of them were counted only once. Clones ranked in the top ten supply 1.9% of the sample.

This clonotype was obtained from a man aged 30 to 45 in good health and CMV-seronegative. Sequencing was done on a sample of PBMCs.

In nucleotides, the sequence is TGCAGCGCCGCCCCTACCGGGACTTACGAGCAGTACTTC. This gives the protein CSAAPTGTYEQYF. The V and J segments used are TRBV29-1 and TRBJ2-7; a tentative D match to TRBD2 spans 6 bases. The trim is 7 bases for V and 4 bases for J, with a gap of 17 bases between the germline ends. Per the germline V gene, SQVTM is the CDR1 and ANQGSEA is the CDR2. Spanning cysteine to phenylalanine, the CDR3 consists of 13 amino acids. Just CDR3 DNA is preserved here, 39 bases in frame from base 1.